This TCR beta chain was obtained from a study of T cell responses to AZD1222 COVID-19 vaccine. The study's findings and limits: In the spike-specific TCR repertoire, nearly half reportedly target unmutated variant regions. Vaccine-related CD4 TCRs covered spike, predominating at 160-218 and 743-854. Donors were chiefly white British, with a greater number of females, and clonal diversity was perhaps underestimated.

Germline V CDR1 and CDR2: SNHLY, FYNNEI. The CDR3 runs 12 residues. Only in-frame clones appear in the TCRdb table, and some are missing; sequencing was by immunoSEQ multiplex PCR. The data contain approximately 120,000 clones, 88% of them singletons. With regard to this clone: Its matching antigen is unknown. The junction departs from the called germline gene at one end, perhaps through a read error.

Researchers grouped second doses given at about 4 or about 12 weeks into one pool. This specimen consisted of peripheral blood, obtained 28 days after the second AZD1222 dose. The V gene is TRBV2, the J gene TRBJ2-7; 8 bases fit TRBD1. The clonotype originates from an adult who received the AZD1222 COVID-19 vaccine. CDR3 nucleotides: TGTGCCAGCAATTTCAGGGGGCGTAGCAAAGACTTC. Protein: CASNFRGRSKDF.